This entry describes one TCR beta chain. The data originate from a study of blood T cell repertoires in COVID-19. As for the study in general: Material from acute and convalescent COVID-19 was sourced from the United States, Italy and Spain.

Authors' analysis steps: The authors estimated nucleated cell counts from reference gene primer amplification. Produced via immunoSEQ multiplex PCR; TCRdb's table is partial and in-frame only. V and J calls and clone size are copied from that table; D and trimming were computed from the DNA. Among 110,000 to 150,000 clones listed, around 85% were seen once. Participants were aged roughly 18 to 89 years from 20 to 30 US areas. Allocation to cohorts depended on clinical history reported by the participants. The CDR3 is 14 amino acids. The V end was cut by 2 bases, the J end by 2 bases, with 9 bases between. Germline V gene data show CDR1 as SGHVS and CDR2 as FQNEAQ.

The sequenced material came from PBMCs or T cells enriched from blood (not recorded which). This chain links TRBV7-8 with TRBJ1-1, with D possibly matching TRBD1 (6 bases). The source of this sequence is a middle-aged woman who had recovered from COVID-19. The CDR3 coding sequence is TGTGCCAGCAGCTTAACAGGGCCCAACACTGAAGCTTTCTTT. This translates into CASSLTGPNTEAFF.